The 7 T cell receptor beta chains below were found in one sample sequenced in a study of human thymus T cells. Profiled with immunoSEQ multiplex PCR; TCRdb holds only in-frame clones, not every one. This sample yields about 50,000 clones, of which approximately 95% are seen a single time; approximately 0.17% belongs to the top ten. Material: blood. The receptor set was obtained from a girl under three years old with a congenital heart defect but otherwise immunologically healthy.

V and J are TRBV9 and TRBJ1-6; unclear D gene. V lost 0 bases and J 4 bases, leaving 2 bases between the germline ends. Germline values: CDR1 SGDLS, CDR2 YYNGEE. The CDR3 covers 13 residues. CDR3 nucleotide sequence: TGTGCCAGCAGCGTAGGGTATAATTCACCCCTCCACTTT. Protein sequence: CASSVGYNSPLHF.

The J gene is TRBJ2-6, the V gene TRBV4-2, with a weak D call TRBD1 (5 bases). V was cut by 4 bases and J by 4 bases, with 14 bases left in between. Germline assignment: CDR1 LGHNA and CDR2 YNFKEQ. The CDR3 length is 16 residues. CDR3 in DNA: TGTGCCAGCAGCCCGACGCAGGGAAGCGGGGCCAACGTCCTGACTTTC. Its translation: CASSPTQGSGANVLTF.

The chain carries TRBV7-9 and TRBJ2-1, with 10 bases identical to TRBD2. Germline-derived CDR1 and CDR2 are SEHNR and FQNEAQ (reference sequence). Losses at the gene ends were 4 bases for V and 6 bases for J; bases not matched to a gene: 9. This CDR3 spans 16 amino acids. The DNA of the CDR3 is TGTGCCAGCAGCTCCATGATAGCGGGAGGAGGCAATGAGCAGTTCTTC. Translated: CASSSMIAGGGNEQFF.

DNA of the CDR3: TGTGCCAGCAGCGACTCCCGGGGAGAGGAGTACTTC. Translation: CASSDSRGEEYF. The chain carries TRBV27 and TRBJ2-7, with a possible D match to TRBD2 (5 bases). V lost 6 bases, J lost 11 bases, and 17 bases lay in between. Germline V gene sequence: CDR1 MNHEY, CDR2 SMNVEV (reference sequence). CDR3 length: 12 amino acids.

This chain connects TRBV28 to TRBJ2-7; D unresolved. Trimming removed 9 bases at V and 1 base at J, with 22 bases between. Looked up from germline, CDR1 is MDHEN and CDR2 is SYDVKM. CDR3 length equals 16 residues. The CDR3 sequence is CASGRHGRVISYEQYF. Written as DNA, the CDR3 is TGTGCCAGTGGAAGACATGGCCGGGTCATATCCTACGAGCAGTACTTC.

The V gene is TRBV28, the J gene TRBJ2-1; weak D call: TRBD2 (6 bases). CDR1 and CDR2 from the germline V gene are MDHEN and SYDVKM. Between the trimmed V and J ends, which lost 5 bases and 2 bases, there was a span of 19 bases. The CDR3 has 17 residues. CDR3 bases: TGTGCCAGCAGTCCCGGTGGGACTGTAGGCGCCTACAATGAGCAGTTCTTC. Protein: CASSPGGTVGAYNEQFF. Combining the CDR3 with reference TRBV28 and TRBJ2-1 gives the whole variable domain DVKVTQSSRYLVKRTGEKVFLECVQDMDHENMFWYRQDPGLGLRLIYFSYDVKMKEKGDIPEGYSVSREKKERFSLILESASTNQTSMYLCASSPGGTVGAYNEQFFGPGTRLTVL.

This chain uses TRBV19 with TRBJ1-5; D not certain. Germline V CDR1 and CDR2: LNHDA, SQIVND (reference sequence). V lost 3 bases to trimming and J lost 0 bases, with 12 bases between them. The CDR3 contains 16 residues. The DNA for the CDR3 is TGTGCCAGTAGTATTATCACCCCGGTTAGCAATCAGCCCCAGCATTTT. Its protein is CASSIITPVSNQPQHF.